One and the same sample provided the 12 T cell receptor beta chains below, sequenced in a study of blood T cell repertoires in COVID-19. Assay used: immunoSEQ multiplex PCR; TCRdb lists only in-frame clones, some missing. The table has approximately 130,000 clones, around 78% seen once; the top ten hold 11%. The source material was peripheral blood. These receptor sequences come from a human donor in a cohort sampled during active COVID-19.

V gene TRBV7-3 combines with J gene TRBJ2-5; 10 bases agree with TRBD1. V lost 3 bases to trimming and J lost 5 bases; unmatched junction nucleotides: 3. This CDR3 region has 14 residues. Germline lookup yields CDR1 SGHTA and CDR2 FQGTGA. This CDR3 is CASSFGTGVETQYF. In nucleotides, the CDR3 is TGTGCCAGCAGCTTTGGGACAGGGGTGGAGACCCAGTACTTC.

This clone appeared a single time. The rearrangement joins TRBV11-2 to TRBJ1-3; possible D gene TRBD1, 6 bases. The CDR3 sequence is 16 residues long. Germline V gene lookup returns CDR1 SGHAT and CDR2 FQNNGV. Trimming removed 3 bases at V and 3 bases at J, with 15 bases between. CDR3 DNA: TGTGCCAGCAGCTTCCGAGGGGGAGGGAATGGAAACACCATATATTTT. Its translation is CASSFRGGGNGNTIYF.

In this sample, this clone turned up a few times. CDR3 protein: CASSEEGLNSGNQPQHF. As DNA, the CDR3 is TGTGCCAGCAGTGAAGAGGGGCTTAACTCGGGCAATCAGCCCCAGCATTTT. V and J are TRBV2 and TRBJ1-5, with TRBD1 as a possible D gene (5 bases). Trimming left V 1 base short and J 2 bases short, with 15 bases between. CDR3 length equals 17 residues. The germline V gene has CDR1 SNHLY and CDR2 FYNNEI.

This clone was seen only a few times. V usage is TRBV2 and J usage is TRBJ1-1; D gene unclear. CDR1 SNHLY and CDR2 FYNNEI come from the germline V gene. CDR3 length: 12 amino acids. V was trimmed by 8 bases and J by 3 bases, leaving 10 bases between them. The CDR3 loop is CASGSRHTEAFF. In DNA, the CDR3 is TGTGCCAGCGGGAGCCGCCACACTGAAGCTTTCTTT.

V and J are TRBV2 and TRBJ2-3, with D possibly being TRBD2 (5 bases). Germline loops: CDR1 SNHLY, CDR2 FYNNEI. This CDR3 is 15 amino acids long. V was shortened by 7 bases and J by 4 bases, with 18 bases between the two germline ends. CDR3 amino acids: CASMRLGLEADTQYF. CDR3 coding DNA: TGTGCCAGCATGAGACTCGGACTGGAGGCAGATACGCAGTATTTT.

The chain combines TRBV27 with TRBJ1-6; TRBD1 is a possible D gene (5 bases). The CDR3 consists of 17 residues. V was trimmed by 6 bases and J by 0 bases, leaving 15 bases between them. Germline loops: CDR1 MNHEY, CDR2 SMNVEV (reference sequence). The DNA for the CDR3 is TGTGCCAGCAGCAAGACAGCGCCGAGCTCCTATAATTCACCCCTCCACTTT. The encoded protein is CASSKTAPSSYNSPLHF.

This chain connects TRBV11-3 to TRBJ2-6; 13 nucleotides match TRBD2. V dropped 5 bases and J dropped 4; count of bases not matched to a gene: 5. Per the germline V gene, CDR1 is SGHNT and CDR2 is YENEEA. This CDR3 region has 17 residues. CDR3 sequence reads: CASSRTSGGVGANVLTF. CDR3 nucleotides: TGTGCCAGCAGCCGGACTAGCGGGGGAGTAGGGGCCAACGTCCTGACTTTC.

The V and J genes are TRBV21-1 and TRBJ1-5; the table's TRBD1 call for D was not verified on the DNA. TRBV21-1 is listed as a pseudogene. This CDR3 has 12 amino acids. The CDR3 loop reads CASRQSNQPQHF. The CDR3 DNA sequence: TGTGCCAGCAGACAGAGCAATCAGCCCCAGCATTTT.

This chain joins TRBV18 and TRBJ2-7; TRBD2 matches at 10 bases. The germline gives CDR1 KGHSH, CDR2 LQKENI. The V gene end was trimmed by 3 bases and the J gene end by 2 bases; junction bases not matched to a gene: 4. CDR3 length equals 15 residues. As DNA, the CDR3 is TGTGCCAGCTCACCTTCTAGCGGGGGTACCTACGAGCAGTACTTC. Translation gives CASSPSSGGTYEQYF.

This clone was detected only a few times. The V call is TRBV6-1, the J call TRBJ1-6, with 8 bases matching TRBD1. V gave up 2 bases and J gave up 0 bases; unmatched junction bases: 3. The CDR3 has 17 amino acids. Germline CDR1 is MNHNS and CDR2 is SASEGT. This chain's CDR3 is CASSERTGSSYNSPLHF. The CDR3 DNA reads as TGTGCCAGCAGTGAAAGGACAGGGAGCTCCTATAATTCACCCCTCCACTTT.

DNA for the CDR3: TGTGCCAGCCTAACAGGGGAGAGGTATGGCTACACCTTC. Translation: CASLTGERYGYTF. The chain couples TRBV2 to TRBJ1-2; 7 bases line up with TRBD1. The trim removed 8 bases at V and 5 bases at J, leaving 8 bases unmatched. There are 13 residues in the CDR3. Germline V CDR1 and CDR2: SNHLY, FYNNEI. The full variable domain, its missing parts supplied by reference TRBV2 and TRBJ1-2, is EPEVTQTPSHQVTQMGQEVILRCVPISNHLYFYWYRQILGQKVEFLVSFYNNEISEKSEIFDDQFSVERPDGSNFTLKIRSTKLEDSAMYFCASLTGERYGYTFGSGTRLTVV.

The genes are TRBV19 and TRBJ2-2; D not resolved. V was clipped by 5 bases and J by 6 bases, with 13 bases between them. The germline V gene has CDR1 LNHDA and CDR2 SQIVND (reference sequence). The CDR3 contains 14 residues. CDR3 sequence reads: CASSGQSFAGELFF. The CDR3, as DNA: TGTGCCAGTAGTGGGCAGTCTTTCGCCGGGGAGCTGTTTTTT.